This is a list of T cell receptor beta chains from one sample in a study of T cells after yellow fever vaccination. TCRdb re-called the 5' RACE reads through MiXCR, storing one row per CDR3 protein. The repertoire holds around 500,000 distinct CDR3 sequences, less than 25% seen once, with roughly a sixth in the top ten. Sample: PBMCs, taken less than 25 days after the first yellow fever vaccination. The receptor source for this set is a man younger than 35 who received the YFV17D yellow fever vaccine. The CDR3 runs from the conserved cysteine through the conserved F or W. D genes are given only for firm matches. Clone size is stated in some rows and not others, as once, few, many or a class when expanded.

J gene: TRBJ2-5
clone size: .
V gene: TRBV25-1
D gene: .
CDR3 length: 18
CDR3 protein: CASSESFPNLRNGETQYF
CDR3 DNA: TGTGCCAGCAGTGAATCCTTTCCCAATCTACGTAACGGGGAGACCCAGTACTTC

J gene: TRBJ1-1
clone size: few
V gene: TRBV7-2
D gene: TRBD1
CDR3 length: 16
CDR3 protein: CASSIYRGQWDVRAFF
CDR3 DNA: TGTGCCAGCAGCATCTACCGGGGACAGTGGGACGTTAGAGCTTTCTTT

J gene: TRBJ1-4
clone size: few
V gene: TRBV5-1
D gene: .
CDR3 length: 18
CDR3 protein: CASSKGQGVLIGNEKLFF
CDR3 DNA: TGCGCCAGCAGCAAGGGGCAGGGCGTGTTAATCGGTAATGAAAAACTGTTTTTT

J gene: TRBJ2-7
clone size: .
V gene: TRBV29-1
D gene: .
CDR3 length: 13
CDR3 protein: CSVAEYRVDEQYF
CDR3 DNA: TGCAGCGTTGCGGAGTACAGGGTTGACGAGCAGTACTTC

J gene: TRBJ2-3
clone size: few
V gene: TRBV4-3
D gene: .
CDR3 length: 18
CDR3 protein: CASSQSSWGDVSTYTQYF
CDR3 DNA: TGCGCCAGCAGCCAGTCGAGCTGGGGGGACGTATCCACATATACGCAGTATTTT

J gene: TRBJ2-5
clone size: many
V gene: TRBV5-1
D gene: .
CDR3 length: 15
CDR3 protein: CASSSEPLRRETQYF
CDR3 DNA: TGCGCCAGCAGCTCGGAACCACTCCGGAGGGAGACCCAGTACTTC

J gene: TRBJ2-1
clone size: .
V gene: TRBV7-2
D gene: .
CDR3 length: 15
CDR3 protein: CASSLAPGTYNEQFF
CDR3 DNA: TGTGCCAGCAGCTTAGCGCCAGGGACCTACAATGAGCAGTTCTTC

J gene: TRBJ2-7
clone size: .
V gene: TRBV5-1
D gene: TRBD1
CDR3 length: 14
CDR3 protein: CASSHGTGFLEQYF
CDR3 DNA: TGCGCCAGCAGCCACGGGACAGGGTTCCTCGAGCAGTACTTC

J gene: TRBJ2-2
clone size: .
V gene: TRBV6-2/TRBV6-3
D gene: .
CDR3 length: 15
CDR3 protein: CASSYLRGNTGELFF
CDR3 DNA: TGTGCCAGCAGTTATTTACGGGGGAACACCGGGGAGCTGTTTTTT

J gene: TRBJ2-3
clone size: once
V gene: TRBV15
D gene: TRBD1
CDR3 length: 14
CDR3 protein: CATSSKTGADTQYF
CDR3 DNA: TGTGCCACCAGCAGCAAGACAGGGGCAGATACGCAGTATTTT

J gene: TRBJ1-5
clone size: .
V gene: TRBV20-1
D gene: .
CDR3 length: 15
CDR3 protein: CSASQGSKSNQPQHF
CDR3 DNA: TGCAGTGCCTCTCAGGGGAGTAAGAGCAATCAGCCCCAGCATTTT

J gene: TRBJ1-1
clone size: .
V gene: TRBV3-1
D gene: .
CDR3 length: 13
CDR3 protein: CASSQEPGREAFF
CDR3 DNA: TGTGCCAGCAGCCAAGAACCGGGACGGGAAGCTTTCTTT

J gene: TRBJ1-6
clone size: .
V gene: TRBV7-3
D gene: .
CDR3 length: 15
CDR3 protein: CASSLNPGISSPLHF
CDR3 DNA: TGTGCCAGCAGCTTAAACCCAGGGATAAGTTCACCCCTCCACTTT

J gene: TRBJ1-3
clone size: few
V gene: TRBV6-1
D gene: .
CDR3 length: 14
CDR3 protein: CASRRTLSGNTIYF
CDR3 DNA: TGTGCCAGCAGGCGTACCCTCTCTGGAAACACCATATATTTT

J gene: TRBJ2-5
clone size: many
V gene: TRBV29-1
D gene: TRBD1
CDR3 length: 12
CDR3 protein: CSVTGGEETQYF
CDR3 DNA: TGCAGCGTTACAGGGGGCGAAGAGACCCAGTACTTC

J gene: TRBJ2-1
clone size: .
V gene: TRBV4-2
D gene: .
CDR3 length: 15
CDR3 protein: CASSQALGGANEQFF
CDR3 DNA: TGTGCCAGCAGTCAGGCGTTAGGGGGGGCCAATGAGCAGTTCTTC

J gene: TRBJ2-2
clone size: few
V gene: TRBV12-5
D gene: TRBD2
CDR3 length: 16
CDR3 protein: CASGPRLAGNTGELFF
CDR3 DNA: TGTGCTAGTGGACCCCGACTAGCGGGGAACACCGGGGAGCTGTTTTTT

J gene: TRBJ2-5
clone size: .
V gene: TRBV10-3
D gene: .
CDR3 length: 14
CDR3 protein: CAIKGGPGPETQYF
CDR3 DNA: TGTGCCATCAAGGGGGGGCCGGGACCTGAGACCCAGTACTTC

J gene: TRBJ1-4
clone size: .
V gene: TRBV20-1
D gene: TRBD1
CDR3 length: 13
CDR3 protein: CSATGQGDEKLFF
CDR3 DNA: TGCAGTGCTACGGGACAGGGGGATGAAAAACTGTTTTTT

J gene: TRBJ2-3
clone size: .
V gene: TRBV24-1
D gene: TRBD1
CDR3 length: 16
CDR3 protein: CATSDRDRVATDTQYF
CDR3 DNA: TGTGCCACCAGTGATCGCGACAGGGTTGCCACAGATACGCAGTATTTT

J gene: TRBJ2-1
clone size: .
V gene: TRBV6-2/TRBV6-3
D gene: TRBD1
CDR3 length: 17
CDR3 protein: CASSSPRDRKVYNEQFF
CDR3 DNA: TGTGCCAGCAGTTCCCCCCGGGACAGGAAAGTCTACAATGAGCAGTTCTTC

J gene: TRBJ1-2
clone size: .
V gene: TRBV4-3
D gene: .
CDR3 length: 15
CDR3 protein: CASSQDRILNYGYTF
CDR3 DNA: TGCGCCAGCAGCCAAGATCGGATTCTGAACTATGGCTACACCTTC

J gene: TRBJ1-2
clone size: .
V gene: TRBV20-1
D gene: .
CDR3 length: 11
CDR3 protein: CSARDDRGYTF
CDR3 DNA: TGCAGTGCTCGAGACGACCGTGGCTACACCTTC

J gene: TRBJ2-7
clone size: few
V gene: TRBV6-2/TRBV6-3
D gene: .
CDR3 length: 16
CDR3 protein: CASSYPLVGLPYEQYF
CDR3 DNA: TGTGCCAGCAGTTACCCCCTTGTGGGGCTACCCTACGAGCAGTACTTC

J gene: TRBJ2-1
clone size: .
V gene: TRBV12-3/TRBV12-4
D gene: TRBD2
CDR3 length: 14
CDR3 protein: CASSFPGLAMGPFF
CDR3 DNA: TGTGCCAGCAGTTTTCCGGGACTAGCAATGGGTCCGTTCTTC